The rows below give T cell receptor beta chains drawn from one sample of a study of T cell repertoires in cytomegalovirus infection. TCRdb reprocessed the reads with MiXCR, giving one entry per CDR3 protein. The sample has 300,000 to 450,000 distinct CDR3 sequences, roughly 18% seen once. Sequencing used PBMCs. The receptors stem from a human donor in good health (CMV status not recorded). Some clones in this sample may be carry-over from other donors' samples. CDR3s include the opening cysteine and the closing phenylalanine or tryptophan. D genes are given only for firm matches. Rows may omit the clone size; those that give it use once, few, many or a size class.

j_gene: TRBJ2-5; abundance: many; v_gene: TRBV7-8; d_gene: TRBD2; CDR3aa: CASSLERLAGPNPGYF; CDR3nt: TGTGCCAGCAGCTTAGAAAGACTAGCGGGTCCCAATCCCGGGTACTTC
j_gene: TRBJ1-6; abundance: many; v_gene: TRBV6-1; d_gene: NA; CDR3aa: CASSRRNNSPLHF; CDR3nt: TGTGCCAGCAGTCGACGGAATAATTCACCCCTCCACTTT
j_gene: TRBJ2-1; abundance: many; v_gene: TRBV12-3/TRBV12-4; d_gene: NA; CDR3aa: CASSLRLYNEQFF; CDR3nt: TGTGCCAGCAGCTTACGGTTATACAATGAGCAGTTCTTC
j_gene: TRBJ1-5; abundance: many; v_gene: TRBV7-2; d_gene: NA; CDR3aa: CASSLSFGTFQPQHF; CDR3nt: TGTGCCAGCAGCTTAAGTTTCGGGACGTTTCAGCCCCAGCATTTT
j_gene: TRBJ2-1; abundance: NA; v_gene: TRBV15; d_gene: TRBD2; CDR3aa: CATSSRTSYNEQFF; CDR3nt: TGTGCCACCAGCAGCCGGACTAGCTACAATGAGCAGTTCTTC
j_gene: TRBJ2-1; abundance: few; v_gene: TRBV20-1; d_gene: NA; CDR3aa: CSASIYEQFF; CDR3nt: TGCAGTGCTAGCATCTATGAGCAGTTCTTC
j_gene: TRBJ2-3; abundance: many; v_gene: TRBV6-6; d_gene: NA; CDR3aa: CASSYSAGRGDTQYF; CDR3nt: TGTGCCAGCAGTTACTCGGCAGGGCGAGGAGATACGCAGTATTTT
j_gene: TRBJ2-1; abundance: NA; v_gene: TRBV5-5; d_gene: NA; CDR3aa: CASSLPRGHEQFF; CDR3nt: TGTGCCAGCAGCTTGCCCCGGGGGCATGAGCAGTTCTTC
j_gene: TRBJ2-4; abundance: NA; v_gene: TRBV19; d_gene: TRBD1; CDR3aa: CASSPDRALAKNIQYF; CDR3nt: TGTGCCAGTAGTCCAGACAGGGCCCTAGCCAAAAACATTCAGTACTTC
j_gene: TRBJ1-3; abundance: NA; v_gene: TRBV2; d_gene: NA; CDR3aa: CASTMLPLSLGNTIYF; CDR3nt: TGTGCCAGCACGATGTTACCTCTCTCCCTTGGAAACACCATATATTTT
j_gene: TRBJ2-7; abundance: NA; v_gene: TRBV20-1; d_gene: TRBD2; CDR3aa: CSARDRTSGGKSYEQYF; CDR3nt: TGCAGTGCTAGAGATCGGACTAGCGGGGGGAAATCCTACGAGCAGTACTTC
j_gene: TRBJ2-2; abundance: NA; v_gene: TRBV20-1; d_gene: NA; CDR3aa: CSARDSSGELFF; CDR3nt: TGCAGTGCTAGAGACTCCTCCGGGGAGCTGTTTTTT
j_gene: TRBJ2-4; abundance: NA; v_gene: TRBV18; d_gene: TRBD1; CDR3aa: CASSPRPGGSIQYF; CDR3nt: TGTGCCAGCTCACCAAGGCCAGGGGGAAGCATTCAGTACTTC
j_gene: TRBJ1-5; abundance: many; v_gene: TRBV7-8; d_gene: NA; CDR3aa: CASSLGGSNNQPQHF; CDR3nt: TGTGCCAGCAGCTTAGGGGGTTCGAATAATCAGCCCCAGCATTTT
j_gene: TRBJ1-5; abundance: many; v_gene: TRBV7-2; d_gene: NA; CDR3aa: CASSIDTQPQHF; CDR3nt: TGTGCCAGCAGCATCGACACTCAGCCCCAGCATTTT
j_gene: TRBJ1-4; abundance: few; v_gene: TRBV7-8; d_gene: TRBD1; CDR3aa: CASSSAQGPGDATNEKLFF; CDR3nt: TGTGCCAGCAGCAGCGCACAGGGGCCCGGGGATGCAACTAATGAAAAACTGTTTTTT
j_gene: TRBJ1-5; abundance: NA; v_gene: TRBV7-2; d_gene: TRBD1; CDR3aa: CASSLRGTGGFQPQHF; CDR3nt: TGTGCCAGCAGCTTACGGGGGACAGGGGGTTTTCAGCCCCAGCATTTT
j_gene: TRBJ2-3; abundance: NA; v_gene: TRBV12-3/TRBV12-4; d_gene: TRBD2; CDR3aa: CASSFGVGTSGRDTQYF; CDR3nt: TGTGCCAGCAGTTTCGGTGTAGGGACTAGCGGACGAGATACGCAGTATTTT
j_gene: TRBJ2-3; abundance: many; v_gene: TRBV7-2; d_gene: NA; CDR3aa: CASSLNRARDTQYF; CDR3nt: TGTGCCAGCAGCTTAAACAGGGCTAGGGATACGCAGTATTTT
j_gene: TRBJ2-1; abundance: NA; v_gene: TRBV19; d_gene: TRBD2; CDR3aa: CASSIGASGWMNEQFF; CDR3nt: TGTGCCAGTAGTATAGGGGCTAGCGGGTGGATGAATGAGCAGTTCTTC
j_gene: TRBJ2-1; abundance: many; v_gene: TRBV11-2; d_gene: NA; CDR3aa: CASSSRETQFF; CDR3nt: TGTGCCAGCAGCTCCCGGGAGACGCAGTTCTTC
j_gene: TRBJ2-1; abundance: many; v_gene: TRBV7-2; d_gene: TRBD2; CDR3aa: CASSYRPGTSGTNEQFF; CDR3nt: TGTGCCAGCAGCTATAGACCCGGGACTAGCGGGACTAATGAGCAGTTCTTC
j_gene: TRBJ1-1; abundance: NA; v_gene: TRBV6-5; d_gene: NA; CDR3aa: CASSYNRATEAFF; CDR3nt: TGTGCCAGCAGTTACAACAGGGCCACTGAAGCTTTCTTT